The present T cell receptor (beta chain) was sequenced within a study of blood T cells in healthy people across ages. The study, taken as a whole, reports: Long-lived and aged donors differed, with more naive CD4+ cells and higher diversity in the long-lived. As age increased, TCR beta diversity per million T cells fell in a roughly linear fashion. Considered underestimates were the diversity estimates obtained from one million T cells.

J gave up 7 bases and V 6 bases, and 9 bases lay outside the gene matches. The CDR3 loop spans 14 amino acids. With respect to this clonotype: No antigen is known for it.

It was with a sample-barcoded 5' primer and a J-beta primer mix that a second PCR of about 6 to 12 cycles was run. MiXCR, applied by TCRdb to the 5' RACE reads, yields one record per CDR3 protein. The sample includes about 1.6 million distinct CDR3 sequences, 30% to 40% of them seen just once. The chain is built from TRBV12-3 or TRBV12-4 and TRBJ1-2; 9 bases are a match to TRBD1. The sequenced sample was blood. This receptor was obtained from a woman in her 30s in good health. The CDR3 nucleotides read TGTGCCAGCAGGCCCGGGACAGGGACTGTTGGCTACACCTTC. This gives the protein CASRPGTGTVGYTF.